Reported below is one T cell receptor beta chain. Authors' processing steps: How many nucleated cells were present was estimated from reference gene primer amplification. Clones were read by immunoSEQ multiplex PCR, and TCRdb kept only the in-frame ones, dropping some. That table supplies the V and J calls and clone size; D and trimming were determined from the DNA. The sample yields some 170,000 clones, approximately 75% seen once. This entry is derived from a study of blood T cell repertoires in COVID-19. Study-wide background: Acute and convalescent COVID-19 specimens originated in the United States, Italy and Spain. Sample material is recorded as cDNA or gDNA derived from T cells, B-cell-depleted T cells, or PBMCs.

This CDR3 region has 13 residues. With V trimmed by 6 bases and J by 8 bases, 7 bases remained unmatched. CDR1 is WSHSY and CDR2 is SAAADI in the germline V gene. The chain employs TRBV10-2 and TRBJ2-1, with 7 bases identical to TRBD2. The sequence came from a human donor in a cohort sampled during active COVID-19. Material: peripheral blood. CDR3 nucleotide sequence: TGCGCCAGCAGAGACGGGAGGTTGGATGAGCAGTTCTTC. Amino acid sequence: CASRDGRLDEQFF.